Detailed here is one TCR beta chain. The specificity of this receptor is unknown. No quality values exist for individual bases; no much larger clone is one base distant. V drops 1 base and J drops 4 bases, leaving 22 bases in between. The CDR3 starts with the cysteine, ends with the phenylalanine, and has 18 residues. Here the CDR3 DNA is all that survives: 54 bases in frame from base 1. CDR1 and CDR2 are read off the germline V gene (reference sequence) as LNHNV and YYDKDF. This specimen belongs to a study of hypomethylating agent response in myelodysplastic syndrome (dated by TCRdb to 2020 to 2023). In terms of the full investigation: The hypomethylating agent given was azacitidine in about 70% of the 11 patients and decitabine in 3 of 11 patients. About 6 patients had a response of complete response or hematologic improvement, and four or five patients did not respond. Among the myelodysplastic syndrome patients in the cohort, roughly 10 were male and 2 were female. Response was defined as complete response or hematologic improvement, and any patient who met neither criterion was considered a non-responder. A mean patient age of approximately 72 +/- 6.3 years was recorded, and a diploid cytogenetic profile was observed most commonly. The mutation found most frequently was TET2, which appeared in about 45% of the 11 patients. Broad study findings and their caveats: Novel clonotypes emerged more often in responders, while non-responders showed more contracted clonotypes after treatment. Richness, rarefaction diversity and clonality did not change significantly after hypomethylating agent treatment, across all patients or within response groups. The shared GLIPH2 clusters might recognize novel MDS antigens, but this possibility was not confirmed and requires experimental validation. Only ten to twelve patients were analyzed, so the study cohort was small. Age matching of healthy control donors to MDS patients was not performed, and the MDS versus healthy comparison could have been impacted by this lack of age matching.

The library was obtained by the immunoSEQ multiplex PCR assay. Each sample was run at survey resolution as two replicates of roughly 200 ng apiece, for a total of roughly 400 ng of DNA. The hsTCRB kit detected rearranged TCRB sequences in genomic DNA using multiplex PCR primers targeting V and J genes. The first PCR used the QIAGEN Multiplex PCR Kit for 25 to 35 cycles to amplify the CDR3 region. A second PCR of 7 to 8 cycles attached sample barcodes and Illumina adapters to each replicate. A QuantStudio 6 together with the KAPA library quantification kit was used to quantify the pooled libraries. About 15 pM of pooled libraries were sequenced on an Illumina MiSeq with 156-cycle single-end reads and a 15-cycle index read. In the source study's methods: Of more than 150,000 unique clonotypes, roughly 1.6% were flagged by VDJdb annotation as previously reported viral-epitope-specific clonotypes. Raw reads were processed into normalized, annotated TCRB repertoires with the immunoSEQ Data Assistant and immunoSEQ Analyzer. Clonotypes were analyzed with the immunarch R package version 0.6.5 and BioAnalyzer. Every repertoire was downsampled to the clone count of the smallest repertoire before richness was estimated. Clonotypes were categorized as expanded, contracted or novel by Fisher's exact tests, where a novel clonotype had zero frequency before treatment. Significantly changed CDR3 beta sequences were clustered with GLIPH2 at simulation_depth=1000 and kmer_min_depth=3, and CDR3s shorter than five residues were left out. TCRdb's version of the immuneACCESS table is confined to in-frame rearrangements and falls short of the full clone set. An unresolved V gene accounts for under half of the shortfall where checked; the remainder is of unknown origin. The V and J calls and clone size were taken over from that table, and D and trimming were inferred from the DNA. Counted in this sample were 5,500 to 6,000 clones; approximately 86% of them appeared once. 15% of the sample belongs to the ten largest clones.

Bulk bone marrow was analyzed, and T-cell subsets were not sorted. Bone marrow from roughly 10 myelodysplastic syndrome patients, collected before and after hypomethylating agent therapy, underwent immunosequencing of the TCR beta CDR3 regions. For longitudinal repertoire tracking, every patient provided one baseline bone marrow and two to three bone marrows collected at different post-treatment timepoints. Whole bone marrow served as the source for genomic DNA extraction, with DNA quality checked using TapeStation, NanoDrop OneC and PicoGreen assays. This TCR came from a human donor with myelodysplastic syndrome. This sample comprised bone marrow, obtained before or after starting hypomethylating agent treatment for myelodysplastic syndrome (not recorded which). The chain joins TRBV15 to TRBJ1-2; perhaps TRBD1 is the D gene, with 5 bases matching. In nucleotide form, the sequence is TGTGCCACCAGCAGAGCCCAGGGAGGGAATATCGGTCGCTATGGCTACACCTTC. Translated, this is CATSRAQGGNIGRYGYTF.